A single sample gave rise to the 23 T cell receptor beta chains below, sequenced in a study of T cells after yellow fever vaccination. TCRdb itself ran the 5' RACE reads through MiXCR, one entry per CDR3 protein. The table records around 590,000 distinct CDR3 sequences, around an eighth of them present only once. The sequencing here drew on PBMCs, taken on the day of the yellow fever booster vaccination. The source of these receptors is a man aged 25-45 years who received the YFV17D yellow fever vaccine.

The V call is TRBV15, the J call TRBJ1-5; tentative D call: TRBD1 (5 bases). Trimming took 5 bases from V and 1 from J, leaving 15 bases between them. Germline values: CDR1 LNHNV, CDR2 YYDKDF (reference sequence). The CDR3 has 16 amino acids. CDR3 DNA: TGTGCCACCAGCCGACGGGGGGATTTAAGCAATCAGCCCCAGCATTTT. Translation gives CATSRRGDLSNQPQHF.

The chain uses TRBV7-2 and TRBJ2-2; 7 nucleotides align to TRBD2. The V gene end was trimmed by 4 bases and the J gene end by 3 bases; junction bases not matched to a gene: 11. Looked up from germline, CDR1 is SGHTA and CDR2 is FQGNSA. The CDR3 loop spans 17 amino acids. CDR3 amino acids: CASSSGYATSYTGELFF. CDR3 in DNA: TGTGCCAGCAGCTCGGGGTACGCGACTAGCTACACCGGGGAGCTGTTTTTT.

Only a few counts were recorded for this clonotype. The CDR3 nucleotides are TGCAGCGTTGACAGCCTTGCTACGACAGATACGCAGTATTTT. Translation: CSVDSLATTDTQYF. The chain joins TRBV29-1 to TRBJ2-3; D is ambiguous. The V gene lost 3 bases and the J gene lost 3 bases, with 13 bases spanning the gap. Germline-derived CDR1 and CDR2 are SQVTM and ANQGSEA. CDR3 length equals 14 residues.

This clonotype has more than one count but fewer than ten. The chain recombines TRBV5-1 with TRBJ2-7; D remains ambiguous. Germline values: CDR1 SGHRS, CDR2 YFSETQ. The CDR3 has 14 residues. V was cut by 0 bases and J by 4 bases, with 11 bases left in between. The CDR3 DNA reads TGCGCCAGCAGCTTGGGACTTGTACAATACGAGCAGTACTTC. It yields the protein CASSLGLVQYEQYF.

Turning to this clonotype: The CDR3 end shows no conserved phenylalanine or tryptophan, and so a read error is likely. The chain recombines TRBV11-2 with TRBJ2-1; 7 bases match TRBD1. V lost 5 bases to trimming and J lost 6 bases; unmatched junction nucleotides: 4. Germline assignment: CDR1 SGHAT and CDR2 FQNNGV. This CDR3 spans 13 amino acids. The CDR3 is CASSRDRPNEQFS. The CDR3 coding sequence is TGTGCCAGCAGCCGGGACAGACCCAATGAGCAGTTCTCC.

This clonotype was counted only a few times. This chain links TRBV5-1 with TRBJ2-1; TRBD2 matches 13 bases. CDR1 is SGHRS and CDR2 is YFSETQ in the germline V gene. The CDR3 covers 15 residues. V was pared by 4 bases and J by 5 bases, with 3 bases of the junction left unmatched. The CDR3 loop is CASSDGTSGNNEQFF. The CDR3 nucleotides are TGCGCCAGCAGCGACGGGACTAGCGGGAACAATGAGCAGTTCTTC.

V is TRBV4-3 and J is TRBJ2-1; 9 bases fit TRBD1. This CDR3 is 17 amino acids long. Germline trimming cut 0 bases from V and 4 bases from J; bases unmatched to any gene: 7. Germline V CDR1 and CDR2: LGHNA, YSLEER. CDR3 residues: CASSQDFGTGMYNEQFF. Here the CDR3 DNA reads TGCGCCAGCAGCCAAGATTTTGGGACAGGGATGTACAATGAGCAGTTCTTC.

This clonotype was recorded a few times. The gene calls are TRBV5-6 and TRBJ2-5; 8 bases line up with TRBD1. Losses at the gene ends were 5 bases for V and 5 bases for J; bases not matched to a gene: 8. The CDR3 is 14 residues long. Germline CDR1 and CDR2: SGHDT and YYEEEE. The CDR3 loop reads CASRPTGGGETQYF. Here the CDR3 DNA reads TGTGCCAGCAGACCTACAGGGGGAGGTGAGACCCAGTACTTC.

About this clonotype: The junction shows a germline mismatch at one end, possibly a read error. CDR3 bases: TGCAGTGCCAGAGTAGCGGGCGGTGGAGAGACCCAGTACTTC. Protein product: CSARVAGGGETQYF. The rearrangement links TRBV20-1 to TRBJ2-5, with 7 nucleotides matching TRBD2. The CDR3 spans 14 residues. CDR1 is DFQATT and CDR2 is SNEGSKA in the germline V gene (reference sequence).

This clonotype was observed many times. This sequence joins TRBV2 and TRBJ2-5; D unresolved. V lost 9 bases and J 3 bases, leaving 8 bases between the germline ends. CDR1 and CDR2 (germline): SNHLY, FYNNEI. CDR3 length: 11 amino acids. The CDR3 sequence is CASMGKETQYF. For the CDR3, the DNA is TGTGCCAGTATGGGGAAAGAGACCCAGTACTTC.

This clonotype was detected a few times. This rearrangement joins TRBV9 to TRBJ2-3; the D gene is possibly TRBD2 (5 bases). The V and J ends lost 0 bases and 1 base respectively, with 9 bases between them. CDR1 is SGDLS and CDR2 is YYNGEE in the germline V gene. The CDR3 covers 15 residues. The DNA for the CDR3 is TGTGCCAGCAGCGTAGGTGGGAGAGGCACAGATACGCAGTATTTT. Its translation: CASSVGGRGTDTQYF.

The chain employs TRBV12-3 or TRBV12-4 and TRBJ2-1; D gene ambiguous. The CDR3 loop spans 12 amino acids. V lost 6 bases and J 9 bases, leaving 12 bases between the germline ends. The CDR3 reads CASSPPRGEQFF. The CDR3 DNA is TGTGCCAGCAGCCCCCCCCGCGGTGAGCAGTTCTTC.

The V gene is TRBV4-3, the J gene TRBJ2-1; 9 bases fit TRBD1. Germline V CDR1 and CDR2: LGHNA, YSLEER. With 3 bases clipped from V and 4 bases from J, the junction kept 1 base outside the gene matches. The CDR3 extends over 14 amino acids. CDR3 coding DNA: TGCGCCAGCAGCCATGGACAGGGGTACAATGAGCAGTTCTTC. Protein sequence: CASSHGQGYNEQFF.

The CDR3, as DNA: TGTGCCATCAGTGAGACTCCCGGCCGGGAGCAGTACTTC. Protein: CAISETPGREQYF. This chain uses TRBV10-3 with TRBJ2-7; D unresolved. V was cut by 2 bases and J by 7 bases, with 12 bases left in between. Germline V gene lookup returns CDR1 ENHRY and CDR2 SYGVKD. The CDR3 has 13 residues.

V gene TRBV20-1 combines with J gene TRBJ2-7; tentatively, D is TRBD1 (6 bases). The V gene's germline CDR1 is DFQATT and CDR2 SNEGSKA (reference sequence). The CDR3 spans 14 residues. Trimming took 2 bases from V and 2 from J, leaving 13 bases between them. The DNA of the CDR3 is TGCAGTGCTAGATCTGGGGGCGCCCCCTACGAGCAGTACTTC. Translating it yields CSARSGGAPYEQYF.

In its sample, this clonotype was seen many times. The chain has TRBV20-1 and TRBJ2-1, with 9 positions matching TRBD2. Unmatched junction bases numbered 4, after V lost 5 bases and J lost 2 bases. CDR1 is DFQATT, CDR2 SNEGSKA, per germline (reference sequence). The CDR3 contains 14 residues. The CDR3 DNA follows: TGCAGTGCTCAGACTAGCGGAGCCTACAATGAGCAGTTCTTC. Its protein product is CSAQTSGAYNEQFF.

The V and J genes are TRBV28 and TRBJ2-7; D not certain. There are 12 residues in the CDR3. Germline V gene sequence: CDR1 MDHEN, CDR2 SYDVKM. Trimming cost V 4 bases and J 11 bases, with 15 bases left between them. The CDR3 spells CASSSHPLGEYF. The CDR3 region has the DNA TGTGCCAGCAGTTCCCATCCCCTAGGAGAGTACTTC.

In DNA, the CDR3 is TGTGCCAGCAGCTTAACAACAGCATATTCCGGGGAGCTGTTTTTT. Translating gives CASSLTTAYSGELFF. This rearrangement joins TRBV7-9 to TRBJ2-2; D uncertain. Per the germline V gene, CDR1 is SEHNR and CDR2 is FQNEAQ (reference sequence). The CDR3 loop spans 15 amino acids. V dropped 2 bases and J dropped 6 bases, with 13 bases sitting between them. The full variable domain, in which reference TRBV7-9 and TRBJ2-2 provide the parts outside the CDR3, is DTGVSQNPRHKITKRGQNVTFRCDPISEHNRLYWYRQTLGQGPEFLTYFQNEAQLEKSRLLSDRFSAERPKGSFSTLEIQRTEQGDSAMYLCASSLTTAYSGELFFGEGSRLTVL.

V gene TRBV3-1 combines with J gene TRBJ2-7, with D perhaps being TRBD1 or TRBD2 (5 bases each). The CDR3 covers 13 residues. From germline, CDR1 is LGHDT and CDR2 YNNKEL (reference sequence). V was pared by 0 bases and J by 12 bases, with 15 bases between. The CDR3 is CASSQDFEGLRYF. CDR3 coding DNA: TGTGCCAGCAGCCAAGATTTTGAGGGGCTGAGGTACTTC.

This clonotype has just a few counts. This chain connects TRBV28 to TRBJ2-5; 7 nucleotides agree with TRBD2. V lost 3 bases to trimming and J lost 5 bases; unmatched junction nucleotides: 15. Germline-derived CDR1 and CDR2 are MDHEN and SYDVKM. The CDR3 spans 17 residues. This chain's CDR3 is CASSLGSGSLPEETQYF. In DNA, the CDR3 is TGTGCCAGCAGTTTGGGTAGCGGGTCCTTGCCCGAGGAGACCCAGTACTTC.

This clonotype turned up a few times. This chain uses TRBV15 with TRBJ2-7; D is unclear. Trimming took 3 bases from V and 0 from J, leaving 6 bases between them. The CDR3 is made up of 13 amino acids. The germline V gene encodes CDR1 LNHNV and CDR2 YYDKDF (reference sequence). The CDR3: CATSRDVSYEQYF. In nucleotides, the CDR3 is TGTGCCACCAGCAGGGACGTCTCCTACGAGCAGTACTTC.

This clonotype was seen more than once but under ten times. The chain has TRBV9 and TRBJ2-5, with D hard to call. V was pared by 0 bases and J by 1 base, with 16 bases between. The CDR3 loop spans 17 amino acids. CDR1 is SGDLS, CDR2 YYNGEE, per germline. The CDR3 sequence: CASSVGHGSFAQETQYF. CDR3 nucleotides: TGTGCCAGCAGCGTAGGTCACGGCTCCTTCGCCCAAGAGACCCAGTACTTC.

The chain links TRBV5-1 to TRBJ2-1, with 14 bases matching TRBD2. Germline V gives CDR1 SGHRS, CDR2 YFSETQ. J lost 7 bases, V lost 4 bases, and 4 bases had no gene match. CDR3 length equals 15 residues. CDR3 protein: CASSQTSGRVNEQFF. In DNA form, the CDR3 reads TGCGCCAGCAGCCAGACTAGCGGGAGGGTTAATGAGCAGTTCTTC.